This T cell receptor (beta chain) was documented in a study of Ad26.COV2.S vaccination and SARS-CoV-2 variants. Overall study: Once, or twice with 56 days between doses, Ad26.COV2.S was given intramuscularly.

There are 17 residues in the CDR3. Trimming took 2 bases from V and 3 from J; bases not matched to a gene: 4. Germline assignment: CDR1 SGDLS and CDR2 YYNGEE. The study's findings and limits: Assessments of TCR breadth and depth may have underestimated the total T cell responses.

In regard to this clone: Its antigen is undetermined.

Treatment given: about 20 received Ad26.COV2.S at low or high dose, single or two shots; a few received placebo; per-sample allocation not given. Samples analyzed were those drawn on day 63 after the first vaccine or placebo injection. An Ad26 vector was used to express Wuhan-strain SARS-CoV-2 spike as the vaccine. Some clones are missing from TCRdb's copy, which holds only in-frame ones; the method was immunoSEQ multiplex PCR. The table lists a few hundred thousand clones, roughly 89% of them singletons. The gene calls are TRBV9 and TRBJ2-1; 14 bases line up with TRBD2. This specimen was peripheral blood, taken in a trial of Ad26.COV2.S vaccine versus placebo. The source of this sequence is a person aged 18-65 years who received the Ad26.COV2.S COVID-19 vaccine or a placebo. CDR3 in amino acids: CASSVRTSGRSYNEQFF. The CDR3 coding sequence is TGTGCCAGCAGCGTGAGGACTAGCGGGAGGAGCTACAATGAGCAGTTCTTC.